Described below is a single TCR beta chain sequence and its context. Its matching antigen is unknown. Unique molecular identifiers were built into the TCRbeta library. TCRdb re-called the PCR reads with MiXCR, one entry per CDR3 protein. There are 450,000 to 550,000 distinct CDR3 sequences in the sample; roughly 11% occur only once, and 14% lies in the top ten. From germline, CDR1 is SGHDT and CDR2 YYEEEE. V lost 1 base and J lost 4, with 12 bases in between. The CDR3 spans 14 residues. The entry originates in a study of T-cell reconstitution after alpha-beta-depleted transplantation in children. Study results and caveats: It was surviving recipient T cells and thymic progenitors that gave some patients high TCRbeta diversity at day 60. Several hundred expanded graft clones reportedly gave rise to the alpha-beta T cells present about two months after transplant. A year post-transplant, T-cell counts and diversity derived mostly from newly produced T cells.

The TCR was taken from a female patient aged 2-9 years who had a stem cell transplant for aplastic anemia, so the T cells may come from the graft donor. This sequence joins TRBV5-6 and TRBJ2-7, with D possibly being TRBD2 (7 bases). Specimen: PBMCs, mostly from graft donor cells, collected 180 days after TCRalphabeta/CD19-depleted stem cell transplant. The CDR3 spells CASSLWGGLYEQYF. DNA of the CDR3: TGTGCCAGCAGCTTGTGGGGGGGCCTTTACGAGCAGTACTTC.